This T cell receptor (beta chain) emerged from a study of T cell responses to AZD1222 COVID-19 vaccine. Some second doses came at about 4 weeks and others at about 12 weeks; these were pooled. Between the trimmed V and J ends, which lost 4 bases and 5 bases, there was a span of 11 bases. Germline V gene lookup returns CDR1 MGHRA and CDR2 YSYEKL. There are 14 residues in the CDR3. There are a few counts of this clone. The antigen remains unidentified. Clones were read by immunoSEQ multiplex PCR, and TCRdb kept only the in-frame ones, dropping some. The sample has tens of thousands of clones, more than 75% seen once; the top ten hold roughly 4.9%. Study-level findings and limits: Spike-specific TCR depth and breadth grew after two AZD1222 doses. Unmutated regions of variants are reportedly targeted by nearly half of spike-specific TCRs.

This receptor was taken from an adult who received the AZD1222 COVID-19 vaccine. This chain uses TRBV4-1 with TRBJ1-4; tentatively, D is TRBD1 (5 bases). Here the sequenced sample was peripheral blood, taken 28 days after the second AZD1222 dose. The CDR3 DNA is TGCGCCAGCAGCCCCTGGGAGGGGAATGAAAAACTGTTTTTT. It encodes CASSPWEGNEKLFF.